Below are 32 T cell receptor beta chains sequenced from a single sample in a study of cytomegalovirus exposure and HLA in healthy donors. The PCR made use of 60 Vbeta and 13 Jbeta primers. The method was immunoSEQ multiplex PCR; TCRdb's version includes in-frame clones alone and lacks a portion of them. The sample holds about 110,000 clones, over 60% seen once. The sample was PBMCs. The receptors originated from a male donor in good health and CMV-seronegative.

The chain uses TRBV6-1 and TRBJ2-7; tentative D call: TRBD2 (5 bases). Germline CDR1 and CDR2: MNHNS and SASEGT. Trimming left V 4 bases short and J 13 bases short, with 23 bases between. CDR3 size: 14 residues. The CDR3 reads CASSGDLTNRASYF. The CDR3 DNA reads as TGTGCCAGCAGTGGCGACTTGACTAACCGGGCATCATACTTC.

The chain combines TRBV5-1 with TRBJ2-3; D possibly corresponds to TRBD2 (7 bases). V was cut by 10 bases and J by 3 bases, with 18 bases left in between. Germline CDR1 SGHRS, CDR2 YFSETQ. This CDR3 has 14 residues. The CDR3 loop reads CACGGGSGTDTQYF. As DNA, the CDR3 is TGCGCCTGCGGGGGCGGGAGTGGAACAGATACGCAGTATTTT.

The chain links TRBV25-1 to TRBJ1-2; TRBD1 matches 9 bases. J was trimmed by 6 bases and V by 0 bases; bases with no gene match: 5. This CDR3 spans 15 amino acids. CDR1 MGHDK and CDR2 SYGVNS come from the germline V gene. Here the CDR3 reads CASSEYSGTGNGYTF. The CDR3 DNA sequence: TGTGCCAGCAGTGAATACTCCGGGACAGGGAATGGCTACACCTTC.

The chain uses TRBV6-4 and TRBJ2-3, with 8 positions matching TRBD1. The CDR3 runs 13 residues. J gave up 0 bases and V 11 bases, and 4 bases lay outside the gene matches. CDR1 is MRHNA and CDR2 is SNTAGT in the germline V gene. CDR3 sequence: CASQGASTDTQYF. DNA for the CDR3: TGTGCCTCTCAGGGGGCCAGCACAGATACGCAGTATTTT.

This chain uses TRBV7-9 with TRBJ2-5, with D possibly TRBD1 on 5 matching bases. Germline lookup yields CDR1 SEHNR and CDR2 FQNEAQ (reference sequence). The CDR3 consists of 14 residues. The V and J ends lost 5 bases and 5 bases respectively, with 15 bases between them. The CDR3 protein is CASSEKYGAETQYF. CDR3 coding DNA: TGTGCCAGCAGCGAAAAGTATGGGGCCGAGACCCAGTACTTC.

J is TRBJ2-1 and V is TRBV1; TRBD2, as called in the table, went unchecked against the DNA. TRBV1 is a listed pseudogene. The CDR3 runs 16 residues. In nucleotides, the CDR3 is TGCACCAGCAGCCAAGGCGCGGGAGTAGAATCCGATGAGCAGTTCTTC. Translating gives CTSSQGAGVESDEQFF.

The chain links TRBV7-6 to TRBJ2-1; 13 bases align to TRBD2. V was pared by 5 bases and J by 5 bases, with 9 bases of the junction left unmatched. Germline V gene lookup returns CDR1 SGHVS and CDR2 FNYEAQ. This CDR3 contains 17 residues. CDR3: CASSKPTSGRSHNEQFF. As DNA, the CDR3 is TGTGCCAGCAGCAAGCCGACTAGCGGGAGGTCCCACAATGAGCAGTTCTTC.

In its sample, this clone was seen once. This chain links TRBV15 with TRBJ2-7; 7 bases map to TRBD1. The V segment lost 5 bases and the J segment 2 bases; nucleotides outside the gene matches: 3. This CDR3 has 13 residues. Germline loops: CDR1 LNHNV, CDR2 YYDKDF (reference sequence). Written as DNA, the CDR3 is TGTGCCACCAGCGGGGACAGTACCTACGAGCAGTACTTC. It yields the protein CATSGDSTYEQYF.

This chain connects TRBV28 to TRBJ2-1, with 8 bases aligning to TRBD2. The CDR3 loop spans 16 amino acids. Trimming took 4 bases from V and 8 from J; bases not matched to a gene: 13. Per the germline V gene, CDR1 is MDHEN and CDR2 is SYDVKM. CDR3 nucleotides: TGTGCCAGCAGTTCTGTGGCGGGAGGAGAATCGCATGAGCAGTTCTTC. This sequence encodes CASSSVAGGESHEQFF.

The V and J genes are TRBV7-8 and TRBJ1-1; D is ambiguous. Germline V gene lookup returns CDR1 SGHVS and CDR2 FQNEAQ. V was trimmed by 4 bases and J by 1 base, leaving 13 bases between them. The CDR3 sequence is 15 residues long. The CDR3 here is CASSSIRETNTEAFF. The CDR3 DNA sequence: TGTGCCAGCAGCTCGATCCGGGAAACGAACACTGAAGCTTTCTTT.

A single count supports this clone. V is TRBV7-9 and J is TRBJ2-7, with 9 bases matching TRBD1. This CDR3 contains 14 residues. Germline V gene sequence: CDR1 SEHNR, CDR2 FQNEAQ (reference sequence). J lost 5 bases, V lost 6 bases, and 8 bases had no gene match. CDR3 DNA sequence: TGTGCCAGCAGTTCTACAGGGGGCCGCGACGAGCAGTACTTC. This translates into CASSSTGGRDEQYF.

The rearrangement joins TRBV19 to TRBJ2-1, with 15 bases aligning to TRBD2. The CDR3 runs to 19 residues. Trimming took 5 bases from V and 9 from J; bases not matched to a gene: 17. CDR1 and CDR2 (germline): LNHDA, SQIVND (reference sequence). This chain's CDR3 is CASSVVIGTSGRKGIEQFF. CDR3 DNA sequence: TGTGCCAGTAGTGTCGTAATCGGGACTAGCGGGAGGAAGGGGATTGAGCAGTTCTTC.

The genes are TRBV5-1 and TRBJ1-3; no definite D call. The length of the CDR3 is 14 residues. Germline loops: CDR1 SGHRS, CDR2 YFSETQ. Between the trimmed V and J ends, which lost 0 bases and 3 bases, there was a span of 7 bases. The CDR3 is CASSLAPGGNTIYF. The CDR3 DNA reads TGCGCCAGCAGCTTGGCCCCAGGTGGAAACACCATATATTTT.

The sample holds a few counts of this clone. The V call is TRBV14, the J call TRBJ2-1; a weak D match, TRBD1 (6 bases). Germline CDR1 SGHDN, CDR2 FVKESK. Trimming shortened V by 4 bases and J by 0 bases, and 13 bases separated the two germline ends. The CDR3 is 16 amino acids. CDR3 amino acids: CASSRSGTLSYNEQFF. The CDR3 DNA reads TGTGCCAGCAGCCGCTCCGGGACACTCTCCTACAATGAGCAGTTCTTC.

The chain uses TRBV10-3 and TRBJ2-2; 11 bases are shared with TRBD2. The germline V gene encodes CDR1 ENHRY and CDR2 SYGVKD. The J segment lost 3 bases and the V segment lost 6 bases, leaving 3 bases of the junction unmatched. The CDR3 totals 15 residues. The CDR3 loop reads CAIRPGLADTGELFF. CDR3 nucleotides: TGTGCCATCAGGCCGGGACTAGCGGACACCGGGGAGCTGTTTTTT.

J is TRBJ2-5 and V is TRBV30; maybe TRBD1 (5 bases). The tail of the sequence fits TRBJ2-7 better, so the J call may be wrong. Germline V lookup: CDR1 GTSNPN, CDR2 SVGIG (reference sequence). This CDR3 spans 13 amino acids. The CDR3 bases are TGTGCCTGGGTCGGGCAGGGCTCTGTCGAGCAGTACTTC. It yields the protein CAWVGQGSVEQYF.

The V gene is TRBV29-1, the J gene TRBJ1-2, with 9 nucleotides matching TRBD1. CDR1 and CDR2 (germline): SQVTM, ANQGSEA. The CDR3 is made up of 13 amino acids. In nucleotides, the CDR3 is TGCGGCGGACGGGACAGGGAAAACTATGGCTACACCTTC. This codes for CGGRDRENYGYTF. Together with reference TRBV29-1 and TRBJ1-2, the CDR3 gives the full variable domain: SAVISQKPSRDICQRGTSLTIQCQVDSQVTMMFWYRQQPGQSLTLIATANQGSEATYESGFVIDKFPISRPNLTFSTLTVSNMSPEDSSIYLCGGRDRENYGYTFGSGTRLTVV.

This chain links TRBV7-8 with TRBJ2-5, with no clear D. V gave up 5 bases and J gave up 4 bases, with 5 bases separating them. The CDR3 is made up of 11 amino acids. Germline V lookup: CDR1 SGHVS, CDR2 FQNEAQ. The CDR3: CASSILETQYF. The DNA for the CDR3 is TGTGCCAGCAGCATTCTAGAGACCCAGTACTTC.

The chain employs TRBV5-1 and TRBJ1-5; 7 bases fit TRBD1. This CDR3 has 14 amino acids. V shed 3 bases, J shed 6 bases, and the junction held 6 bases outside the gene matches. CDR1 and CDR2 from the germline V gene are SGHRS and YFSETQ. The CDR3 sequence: CASSSTGNSQPQHF. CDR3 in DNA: TGCGCCAGCAGCTCGACAGGGAATAGTCAGCCCCAGCATTTT.

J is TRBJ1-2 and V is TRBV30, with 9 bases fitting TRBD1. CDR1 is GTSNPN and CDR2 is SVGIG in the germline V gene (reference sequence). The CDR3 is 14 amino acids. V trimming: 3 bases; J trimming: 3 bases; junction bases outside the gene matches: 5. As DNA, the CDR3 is TGTGCCTGGAGGTACAGGGGGCAAGACTATGGCTACACCTTC. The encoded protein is CAWRYRGQDYGYTF.

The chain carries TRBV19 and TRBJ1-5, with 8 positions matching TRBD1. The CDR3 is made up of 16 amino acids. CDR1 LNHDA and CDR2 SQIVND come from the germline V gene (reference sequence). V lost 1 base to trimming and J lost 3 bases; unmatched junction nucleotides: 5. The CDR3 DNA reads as TGTGCCAGTAGTATAGGCGGGACAGGCTTCAATCAGCCCCAGCATTTT. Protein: CASSIGGTGFNQPQHF.

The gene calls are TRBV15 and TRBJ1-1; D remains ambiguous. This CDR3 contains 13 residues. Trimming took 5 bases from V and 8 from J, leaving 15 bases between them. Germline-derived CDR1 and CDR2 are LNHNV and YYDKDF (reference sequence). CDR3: CATSPRRGNEAFF. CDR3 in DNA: TGTGCCACCAGCCCACGGCGAGGGAACGAAGCTTTCTTT.

The CDR3 loop is CASSLVVSGANVLTF. The CDR3 DNA reads TGTGCCAGCAGTTTAGTAGTGTCTGGGGCCAACGTCCTGACTTTC. The rearrangement joins TRBV27 to TRBJ2-6; D ambiguous. This CDR3 contains 15 residues. V lost 2 bases and J lost 1, with 6 bases in between. Germline lookup yields CDR1 MNHEY and CDR2 SMNVEV (reference sequence).

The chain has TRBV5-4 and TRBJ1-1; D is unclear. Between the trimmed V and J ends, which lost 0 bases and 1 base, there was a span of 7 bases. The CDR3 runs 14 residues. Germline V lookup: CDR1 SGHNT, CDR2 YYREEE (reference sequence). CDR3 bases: TGTGCCAGCAGCTTGGTGAGGGAGAACACTGAAGCTTTCTTT. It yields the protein CASSLVRENTEAFF.

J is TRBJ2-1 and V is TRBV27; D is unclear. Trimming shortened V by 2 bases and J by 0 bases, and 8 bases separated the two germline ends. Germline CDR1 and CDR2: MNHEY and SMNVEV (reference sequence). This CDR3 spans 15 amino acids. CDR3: CASSLSASSYNEQFF. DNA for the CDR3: TGTGCCAGCAGTTTAAGTGCGAGCTCCTACAATGAGCAGTTCTTC.

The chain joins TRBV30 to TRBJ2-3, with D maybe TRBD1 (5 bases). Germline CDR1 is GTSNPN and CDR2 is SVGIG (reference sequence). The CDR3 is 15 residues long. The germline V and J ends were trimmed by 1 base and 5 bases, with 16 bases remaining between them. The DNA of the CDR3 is TGTGCCTGGAGTGCGCTTGGGGCGGTGGGAGATACGCAGTATTTT. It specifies CAWSALGAVGDTQYF.

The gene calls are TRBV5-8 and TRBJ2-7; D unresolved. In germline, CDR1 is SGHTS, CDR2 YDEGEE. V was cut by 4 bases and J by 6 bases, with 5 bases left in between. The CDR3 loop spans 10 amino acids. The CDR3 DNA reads TGTGCCAGCAGCAAACTCGAGCAGTACTTC. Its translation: CASSKLEQYF.

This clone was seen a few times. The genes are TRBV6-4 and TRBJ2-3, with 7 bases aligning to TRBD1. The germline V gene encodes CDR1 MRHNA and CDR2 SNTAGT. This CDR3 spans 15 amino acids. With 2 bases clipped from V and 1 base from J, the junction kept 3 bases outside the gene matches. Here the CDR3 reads CASSDRTGGTDTQYF. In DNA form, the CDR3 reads TGTGCCAGCAGTGACAGGACAGGTGGCACAGATACGCAGTATTTT.

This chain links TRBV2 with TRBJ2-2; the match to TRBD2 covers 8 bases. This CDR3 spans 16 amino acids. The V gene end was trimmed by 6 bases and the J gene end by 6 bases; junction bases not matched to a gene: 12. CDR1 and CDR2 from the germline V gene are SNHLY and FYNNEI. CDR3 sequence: CASRGHGGLAAGELFF. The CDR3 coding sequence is TGTGCCAGCAGGGGACACGGAGGACTAGCCGCCGGGGAGCTGTTTTTT.

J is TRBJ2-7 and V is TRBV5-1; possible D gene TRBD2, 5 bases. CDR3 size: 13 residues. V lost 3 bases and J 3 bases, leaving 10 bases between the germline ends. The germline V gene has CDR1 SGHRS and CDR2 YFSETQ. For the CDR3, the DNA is TGCGCCAGCAGCTATCCGGGGAACTACGAGCAGTACTTC. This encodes CASSYPGNYEQYF.

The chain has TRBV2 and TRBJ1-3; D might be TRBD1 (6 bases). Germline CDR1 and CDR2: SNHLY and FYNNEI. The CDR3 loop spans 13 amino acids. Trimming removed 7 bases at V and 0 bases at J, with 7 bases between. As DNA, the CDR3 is TGTGCCAGCACAGGGGTCTCTGGAAACACCATATATTTT. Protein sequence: CASTGVSGNTIYF.

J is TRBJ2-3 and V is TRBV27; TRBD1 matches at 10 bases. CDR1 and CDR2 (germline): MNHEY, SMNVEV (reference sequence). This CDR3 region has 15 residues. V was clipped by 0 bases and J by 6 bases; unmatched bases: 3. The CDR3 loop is CASSLSPGQGDTQYF. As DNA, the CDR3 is TGTGCCAGCAGTTTATCCCCGGGACAGGGGGATACGCAGTATTTT.